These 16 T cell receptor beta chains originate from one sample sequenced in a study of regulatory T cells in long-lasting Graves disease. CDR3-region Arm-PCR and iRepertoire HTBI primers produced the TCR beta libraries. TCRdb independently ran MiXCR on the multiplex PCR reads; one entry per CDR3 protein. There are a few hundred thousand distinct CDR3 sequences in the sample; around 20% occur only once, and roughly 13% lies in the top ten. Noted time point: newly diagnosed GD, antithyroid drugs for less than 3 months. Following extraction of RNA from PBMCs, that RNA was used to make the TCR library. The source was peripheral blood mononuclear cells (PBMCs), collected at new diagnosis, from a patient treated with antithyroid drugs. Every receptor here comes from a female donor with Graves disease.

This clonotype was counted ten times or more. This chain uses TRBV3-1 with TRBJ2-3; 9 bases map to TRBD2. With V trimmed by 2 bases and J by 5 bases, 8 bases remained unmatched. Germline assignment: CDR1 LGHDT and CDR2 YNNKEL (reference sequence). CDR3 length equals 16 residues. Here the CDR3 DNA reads TGTGCCAGCAGCCAAAGGGCGGGAGGGAGGCGAGATACGCAGTATTTT. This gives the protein CASSQRAGGRRDTQYF.

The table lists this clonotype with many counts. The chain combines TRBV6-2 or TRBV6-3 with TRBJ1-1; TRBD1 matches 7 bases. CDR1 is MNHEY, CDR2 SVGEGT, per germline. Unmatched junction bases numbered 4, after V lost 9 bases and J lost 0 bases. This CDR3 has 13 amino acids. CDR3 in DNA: TGTGCCAGTGGGACAGTCATGAACACTGAAGCTTTCTTT. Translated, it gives CASGTVMNTEAFF.

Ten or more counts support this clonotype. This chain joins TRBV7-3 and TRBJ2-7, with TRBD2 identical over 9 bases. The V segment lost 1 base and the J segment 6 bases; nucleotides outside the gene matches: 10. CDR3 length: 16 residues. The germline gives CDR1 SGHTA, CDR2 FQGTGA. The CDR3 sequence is CASSLNPAGGLGEQYF. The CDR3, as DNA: TGTGCCAGCAGCTTAAACCCAGCGGGAGGTCTGGGCGAGCAGTACTTC.

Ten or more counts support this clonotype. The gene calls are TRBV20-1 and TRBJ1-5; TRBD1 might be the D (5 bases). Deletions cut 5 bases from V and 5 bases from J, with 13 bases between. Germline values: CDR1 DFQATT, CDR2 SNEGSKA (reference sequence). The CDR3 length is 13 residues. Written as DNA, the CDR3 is TGCAGTGCTGCAGAGGACACCGATCAGCCCCAGCATTTT. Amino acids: CSAAEDTDQPQHF.

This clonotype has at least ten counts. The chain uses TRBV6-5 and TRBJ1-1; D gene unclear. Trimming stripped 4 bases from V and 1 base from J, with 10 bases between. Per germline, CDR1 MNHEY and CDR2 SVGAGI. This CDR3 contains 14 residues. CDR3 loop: CASSSGSGNTEAFF. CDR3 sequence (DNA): TGTGCCAGCAGTTCCGGATCGGGGAACACTGAAGCTTTCTTT.

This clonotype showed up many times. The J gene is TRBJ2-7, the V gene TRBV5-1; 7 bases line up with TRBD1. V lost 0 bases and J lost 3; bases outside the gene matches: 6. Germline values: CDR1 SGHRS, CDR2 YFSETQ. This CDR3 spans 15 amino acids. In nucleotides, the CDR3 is TGCGCCAGCAGCTTGGAGGCAGGGGGTAGCTACGAGCAGTACTTC. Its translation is CASSLEAGGSYEQYF.

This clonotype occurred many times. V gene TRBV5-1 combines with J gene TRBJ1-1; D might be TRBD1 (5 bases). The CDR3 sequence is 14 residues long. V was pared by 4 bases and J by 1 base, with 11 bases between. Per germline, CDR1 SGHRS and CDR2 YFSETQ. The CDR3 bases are TGCGCCAGCAGCAAAGGGGTCGGGAACACTGAAGCTTTCTTT. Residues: CASSKGVGNTEAFF.

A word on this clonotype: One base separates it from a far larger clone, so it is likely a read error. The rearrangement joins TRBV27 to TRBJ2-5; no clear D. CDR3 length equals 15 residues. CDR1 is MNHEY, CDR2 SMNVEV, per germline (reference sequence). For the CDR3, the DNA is TGTGCCAGCAGTTTAGAAATAACCAAGTACAATGAGCAGTCCTTC. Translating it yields CASSLEITKYNEQSF.

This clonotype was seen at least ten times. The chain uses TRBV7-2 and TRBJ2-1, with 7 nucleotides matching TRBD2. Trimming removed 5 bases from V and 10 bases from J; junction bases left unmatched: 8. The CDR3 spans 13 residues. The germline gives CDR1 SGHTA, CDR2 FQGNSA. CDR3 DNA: TGTGCCAGCAGCGGGTGGACTAGTCGGGAGCAGTTCTTC. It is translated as CASSGWTSREQFF.

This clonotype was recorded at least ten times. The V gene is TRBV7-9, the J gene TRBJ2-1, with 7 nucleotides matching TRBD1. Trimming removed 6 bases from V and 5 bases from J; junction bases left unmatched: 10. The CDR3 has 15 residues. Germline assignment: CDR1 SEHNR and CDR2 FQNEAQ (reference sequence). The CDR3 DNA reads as TGTGCCAGCAGTACAGGGGCCCTCAAGGACAATGAGCAGTTCTTC. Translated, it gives CASSTGALKDNEQFF.

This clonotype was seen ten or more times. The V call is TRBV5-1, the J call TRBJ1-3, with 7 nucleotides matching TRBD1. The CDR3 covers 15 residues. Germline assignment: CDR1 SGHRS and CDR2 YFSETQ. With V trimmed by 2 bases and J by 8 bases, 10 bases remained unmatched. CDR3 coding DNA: TGCGCCAGCAGCTTACAAAGGGGGCTACAGGACACCATATATTTT. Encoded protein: CASSLQRGLQDTIYF. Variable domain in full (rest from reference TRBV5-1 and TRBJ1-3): KAGVTQTPRYLIKTRGQQVTLSCSPISGHRSVSWYQQTPGQGLQFLFEYFSETQRNKGNFPGRFSGRQFSNSRSEMNVSTLELGDSALYLCASSLQRGLQDTIYFGEGSWLTVV.

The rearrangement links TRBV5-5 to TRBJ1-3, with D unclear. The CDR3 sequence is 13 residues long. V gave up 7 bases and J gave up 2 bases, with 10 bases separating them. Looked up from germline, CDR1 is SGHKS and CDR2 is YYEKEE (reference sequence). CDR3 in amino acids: CASQEPAGNTIYF. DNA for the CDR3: TGTGCCAGCCAAGAACCCGCTGGAAACACCATATATTTT. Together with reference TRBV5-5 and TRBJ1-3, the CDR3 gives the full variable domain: DAGVTQSPTHLIKTRGQQVTLRCSPISGHKSVSWYQQVLGQGPQFIFQYYEKEERGRGNFPDRFSARQFPNYSSELNVNALLLGDSALYLCASQEPAGNTIYFGEGSWLTVV.

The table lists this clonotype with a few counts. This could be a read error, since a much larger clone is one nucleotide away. The CDR3 DNA follows: TGTGCCAGCAGCTCCACGACTAGCGGGAGGACCTACGAGCAGTACTTC. Its translation is CASSSTTSGRTYEQYF. V usage is TRBV6-1 and J usage is TRBJ2-7; 13 bases match TRBD2. The V and J ends lost 6 bases and 2 bases, in that order; junction bases with no gene match: 7. The germline gives CDR1 MNHNS, CDR2 SASEGT. CDR3 length equals 16 residues.

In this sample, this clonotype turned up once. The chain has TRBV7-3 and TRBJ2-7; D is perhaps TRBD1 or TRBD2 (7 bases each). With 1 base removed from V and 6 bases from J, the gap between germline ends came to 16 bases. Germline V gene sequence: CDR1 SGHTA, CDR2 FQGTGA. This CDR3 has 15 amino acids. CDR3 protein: CASSLIQGSGAEQYF. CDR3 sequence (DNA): TGTGCCAGCAGCTTAATACAGGGGAGCGGGGCCGAGCAGTACTTC.

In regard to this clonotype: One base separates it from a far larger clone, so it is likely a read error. The CDR3 loop reads CASGLDSGSVLVEQYF. DNA for the CDR3: TGTGCCAGCGGCTTAGACAGTGGATCGGTCTTGGTCGAGCAGTACTTC. The chain carries TRBV7-2 and TRBJ2-7, with D perhaps matching TRBD1 (5 bases). CDR1 and CDR2 (germline): SGHTA, FQGNSA. The CDR3 extends over 16 amino acids.

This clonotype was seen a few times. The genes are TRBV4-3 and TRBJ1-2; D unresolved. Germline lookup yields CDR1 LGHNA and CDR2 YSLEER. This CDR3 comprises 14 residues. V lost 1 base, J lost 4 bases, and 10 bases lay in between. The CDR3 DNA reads TGCGCCAGCAGCCAAGTGCCGAGCTCCTATGGCTACACCTTC. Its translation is CASSQVPSSYGYTF.